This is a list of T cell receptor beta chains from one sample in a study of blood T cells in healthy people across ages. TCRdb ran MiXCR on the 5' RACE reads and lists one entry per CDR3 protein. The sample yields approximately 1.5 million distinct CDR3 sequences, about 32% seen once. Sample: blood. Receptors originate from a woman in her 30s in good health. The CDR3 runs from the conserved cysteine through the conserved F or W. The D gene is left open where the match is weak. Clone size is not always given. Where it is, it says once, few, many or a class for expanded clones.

DNA: TGTGCCAGCAGCGCGGGACAGGGGCCGCCCCTTGTCGGTGAAAAACTGTTTTTT
CDR3: CASSAGQGPPLVGEKLFF
V: TRBV9
J: TRBJ1-4
D: TRBD1
size: many

DNA: TGTGCCAGCAGCTTAGATGGTAAAGGGCTAGAGACCCAGTACTTC
CDR3: CASSLDGKGLETQYF
V: TRBV11-2
J: TRBJ2-5
D: .
size: .

DNA: TGCAGTGCTGACCAGCGGGAGGGCCAGGATACGCAGTATTTT
CDR3: CSADQREGQDTQYF
V: TRBV20-1
J: TRBJ2-3
D: TRBD2
size: few

DNA: TGCGCCAGCAGCTCGGCCGGGACATCCGAGCAGTACTTC
CDR3: CASSSAGTSEQYF
V: TRBV5-1
J: TRBJ2-7
D: .
size: .

DNA: TGTGCCAGCAGTGAATTAGCTCCCTACGAGCAGTACTTC
CDR3: CASSELAPYEQYF
V: TRBV6-1
J: TRBJ2-7
D: .
size: few

DNA: TGTGCCAGCAGTCCCCCGCTCGGACAGGGCCACGAGCAGTACTTC
CDR3: CASSPPLGQGHEQYF
V: TRBV27
J: TRBJ2-7
D: TRBD1
size: .

DNA: TGTGTCAGCAGCCCTACAGGGTACGGGGCCAACGTCCTGACTTTC
CDR3: CVSSPTGYGANVLTF
V: TRBV2
J: TRBJ2-6
D: .
size: .

DNA: TGCGCCAGCAGCTCGAGCGAGGGGGGCTACACCTTC
CDR3: CASSSSEGGYTF
V: TRBV5-1
J: TRBJ1-2
D: .
size: few

DNA: TGTGCCAGCAGCTTCGGGGGGCGAAAAACAACTAATGAAAAACTGTTTTTT
CDR3: CASSFGGRKTTNEKLFF
V: TRBV7-2
J: TRBJ1-4
D: .
size: .

DNA: TGTGCCAGCAGAAGAGAGGGTGGCTACACCTTC
CDR3: CASRREGGYTF
V: TRBV6-1
J: TRBJ1-2
D: .
size: .

DNA: TGTGCCAGCAGCGGGACAGTGATTTACGAGCAGTACTTC
CDR3: CASSGTVIYEQYF
V: TRBV11-2
J: TRBJ2-7
D: TRBD1
size: .

DNA: TGCAGTGCTAGAGATCTACTAAGTGTCTCCTACAATGAGCAGTTCTTC
CDR3: CSARDLLSVSYNEQFF
V: TRBV20-1
J: TRBJ2-1
D: .
size: .

DNA: TGTGCCAGCAGCCAAGACTCCGGGACAGCCGCTAACTATGGCTACACCTTC
CDR3: CASSQDSGTAANYGYTF
V: TRBV14
J: TRBJ1-2
D: TRBD1
size: few

DNA: TGTGCCAGCAGTTTTTTGTTGGTCCGGCCCTCCTACGAGCAGTACTTC
CDR3: CASSFLLVRPSYEQYF
V: TRBV28
J: TRBJ2-7
D: .
size: .